This T cell receptor (beta chain) was captured in a study of T cell responses to AZD1222 COVID-19 vaccine. Study-wide results and caveats: Spike was spanned by vaccine-associated CD4 TCRs, with dominance at 160-218 and 743-854.

A note on this clone: The antigen remains unidentified.

Trimming shortened V by 5 bases and J by 3 bases, and 11 bases separated the two germline ends. The germline V gene encodes CDR1 LGHDT and CDR2 YNNKEL (reference sequence). The CDR3 runs 14 residues. Using immunoSEQ multiplex PCR, the repertoire was profiled, and TCRdb retains in-frame clones only, with some absent. The sample carries roughly 100,000 clones, 90% recorded once. The TCR was taken from an adult in good health. The sample consisted of peripheral blood, taken on day 0 of AZD1222 vaccination. The rearrangement joins TRBV3-1 (or the pseudogene TRBV3-2) to TRBJ1-3, with a weak D call TRBD1 (5 bases). The CDR3 reads CASSYGTGGNTIYF. The CDR3 DNA reads TGTGCCAGCAGCTACGGGACCGGTGGAAACACCATATATTTT.